This T cell receptor (beta chain) was identified in a study of blood T cell repertoires in COVID-19. Adults between about 18 and 95 years of age took part from 20 to 25 US areas. Clinical history as reported by participants underpinned cohort assignment. Individuals in the exposed group had encountered a COVID-19 case within 2 weeks preceding study entry. Profiled with immunoSEQ multiplex PCR; TCRdb holds only in-frame clones, not every one. The sample records more than 110,000 clones, 84% being singletons. The clonotype originates from a woman younger than 35 who had been exposed to COVID-19. Sequencing input: PBMCs or T cells enriched from blood (not recorded which).

The CDR3 region has the DNA TGCGCCAGCAGCTTGGGGCAGATAACAGATACGCAGTATTTT. It codes for CASSLGQITDTQYF. The gene calls are TRBV5-1 and TRBJ2-3; D is undetermined. V was cut by 0 bases and J by 3 bases, with 8 bases left in between. CDR3 length: 14 residues. The germline gives CDR1 SGHRS, CDR2 YFSETQ.